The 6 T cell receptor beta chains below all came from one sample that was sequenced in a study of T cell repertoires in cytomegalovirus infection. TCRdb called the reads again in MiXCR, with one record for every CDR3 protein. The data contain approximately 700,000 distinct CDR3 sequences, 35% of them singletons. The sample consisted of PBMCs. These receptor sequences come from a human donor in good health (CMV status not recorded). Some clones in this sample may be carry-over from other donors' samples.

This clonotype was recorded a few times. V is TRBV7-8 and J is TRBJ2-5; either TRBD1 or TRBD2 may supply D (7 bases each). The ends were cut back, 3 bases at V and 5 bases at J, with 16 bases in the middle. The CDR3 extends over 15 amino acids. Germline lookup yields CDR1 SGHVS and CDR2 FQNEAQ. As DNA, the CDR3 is TGTGCCAGCAGCTTTGATAGGGGGCGGGGGGAGACCCAGTACTTC. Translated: CASSFDRGRGETQYF.

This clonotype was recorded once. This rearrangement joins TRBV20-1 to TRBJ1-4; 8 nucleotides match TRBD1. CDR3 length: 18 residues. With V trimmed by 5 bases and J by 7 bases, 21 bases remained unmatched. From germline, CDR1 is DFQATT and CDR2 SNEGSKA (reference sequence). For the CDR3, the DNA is TGCAGTGCTCGTCCTCCGGGACAGGTCTTGACGAGCCCTGAAAAACTGTTTTTT. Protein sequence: CSARPPGQVLTSPEKLFF.

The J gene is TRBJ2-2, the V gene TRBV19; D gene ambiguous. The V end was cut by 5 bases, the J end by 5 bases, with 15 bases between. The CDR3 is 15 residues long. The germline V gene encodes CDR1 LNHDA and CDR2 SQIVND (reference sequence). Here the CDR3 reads CASSPLSKKTGELFF. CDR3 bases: TGTGCCAGTAGTCCGCTCTCGAAGAAGACCGGGGAGCTGTTTTTT.

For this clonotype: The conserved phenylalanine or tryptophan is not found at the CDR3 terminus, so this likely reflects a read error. The CDR3 region is CASADSTFSGANVLTL. CDR3 bases: TGTGCCAGCGCGGACAGCACTTTCTCTGGGGCCAACGTCCTGACTTTA. The J gene is TRBJ2-6, the V gene TRBV7-6, with D tentatively TRBD1 (6 bases). CDR1 is SGHVS, CDR2 FNYEAQ, per germline. This CDR3 contains 16 residues. V lost 8 bases to trimming and J lost 0 bases, with 14 bases between them.

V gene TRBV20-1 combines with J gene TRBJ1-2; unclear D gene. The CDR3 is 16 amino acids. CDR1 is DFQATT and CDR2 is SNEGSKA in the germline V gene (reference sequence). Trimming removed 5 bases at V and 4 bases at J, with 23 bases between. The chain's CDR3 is CSAPLAAVTARYGYTF. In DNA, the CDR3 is TGCAGTGCTCCGTTAGCAGCCGTAACAGCGCGCTATGGCTACACCTTC.

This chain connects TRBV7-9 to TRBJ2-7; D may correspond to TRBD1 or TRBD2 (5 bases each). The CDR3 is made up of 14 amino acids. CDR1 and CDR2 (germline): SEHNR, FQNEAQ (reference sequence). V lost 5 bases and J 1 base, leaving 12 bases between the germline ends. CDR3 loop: CASSRDGRSYEQYF. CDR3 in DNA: TGTGCCAGCAGCCGGGACGGACGGTCCTACGAGCAGTACTTC.